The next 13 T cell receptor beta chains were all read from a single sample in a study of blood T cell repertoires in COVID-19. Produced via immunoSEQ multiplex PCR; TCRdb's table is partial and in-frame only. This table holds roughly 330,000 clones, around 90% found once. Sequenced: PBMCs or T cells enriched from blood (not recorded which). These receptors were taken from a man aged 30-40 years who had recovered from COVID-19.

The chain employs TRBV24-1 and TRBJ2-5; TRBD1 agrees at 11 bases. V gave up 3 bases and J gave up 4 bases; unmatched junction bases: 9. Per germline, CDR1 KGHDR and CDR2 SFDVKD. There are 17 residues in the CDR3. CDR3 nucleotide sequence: TGTGCCACCAGTGATCCGACCGGGACAGGGGGGTTAGAGACCCAGTACTTC. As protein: CATSDPTGTGGLETQYF.

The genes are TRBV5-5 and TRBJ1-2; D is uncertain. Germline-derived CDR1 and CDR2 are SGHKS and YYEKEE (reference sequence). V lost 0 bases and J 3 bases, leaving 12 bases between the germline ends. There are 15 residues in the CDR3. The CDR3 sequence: CASSLAVGSHYGYTF. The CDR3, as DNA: TGTGCCAGCAGCTTGGCCGTGGGCAGCCACTATGGCTACACCTTC.

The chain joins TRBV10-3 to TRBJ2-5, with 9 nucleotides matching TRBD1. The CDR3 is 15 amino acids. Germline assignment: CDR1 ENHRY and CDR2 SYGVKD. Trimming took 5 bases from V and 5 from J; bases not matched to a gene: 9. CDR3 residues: CAISPSGTGSETQYF. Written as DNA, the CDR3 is TGTGCCATCAGTCCCTCCGGGACAGGGTCGGAGACCCAGTACTTC.

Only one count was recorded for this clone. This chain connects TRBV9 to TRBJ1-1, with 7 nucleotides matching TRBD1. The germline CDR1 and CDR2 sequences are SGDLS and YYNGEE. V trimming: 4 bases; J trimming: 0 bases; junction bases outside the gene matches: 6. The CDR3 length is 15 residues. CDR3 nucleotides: TGTGCCAGCAGCCCAAAGGGGGCCCTGAACACTGAAGCTTTCTTT. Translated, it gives CASSPKGALNTEAFF.

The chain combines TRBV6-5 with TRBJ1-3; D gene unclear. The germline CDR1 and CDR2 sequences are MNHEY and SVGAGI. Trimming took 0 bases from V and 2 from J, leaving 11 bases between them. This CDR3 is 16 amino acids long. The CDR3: CASSYSWARTGNTIYF. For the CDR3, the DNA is TGTGCCAGCAGTTACTCTTGGGCACGGACTGGAAACACCATATATTTT.

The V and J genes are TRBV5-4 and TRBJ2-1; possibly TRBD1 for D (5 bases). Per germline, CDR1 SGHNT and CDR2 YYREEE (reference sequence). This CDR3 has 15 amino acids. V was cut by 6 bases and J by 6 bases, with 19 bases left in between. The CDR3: CASTPPWGAVNEQFF. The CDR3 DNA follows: TGTGCCAGCACCCCACCATGGGGCGCCGTCAATGAGCAGTTCTTC.

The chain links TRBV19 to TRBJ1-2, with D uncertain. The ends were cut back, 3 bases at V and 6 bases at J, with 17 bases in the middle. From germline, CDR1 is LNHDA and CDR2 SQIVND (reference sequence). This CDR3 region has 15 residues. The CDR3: CASSISSRRTNGYTF. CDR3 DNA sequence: TGTGCCAGTAGTATCTCCTCCAGGAGGACGAATGGCTACACCTTC. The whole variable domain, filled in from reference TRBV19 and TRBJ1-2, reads DGGITQSPKYLFRKEGQNVTLSCEQNLNHDAMYWYRQDPGQGLRLIYYSQIVNDFQKGDIAEGYSVSREKKESFPLTVTSAQKNPTAFYLCASSISSRRTNGYTFGSGTRLTVV.

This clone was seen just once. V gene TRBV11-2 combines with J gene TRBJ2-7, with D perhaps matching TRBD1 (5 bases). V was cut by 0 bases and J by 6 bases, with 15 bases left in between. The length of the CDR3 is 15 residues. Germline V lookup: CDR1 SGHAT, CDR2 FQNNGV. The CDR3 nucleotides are TGTGCCAGCAGCTTAGAAACAGGACCCACTGGCGAGCAGTACTTC. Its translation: CASSLETGPTGEQYF.

CDR3 residues: CASSQVPTGGYSQPQHF. The CDR3 DNA reads TGCGCCAGCAGCCAAGTTCCGACAGGGGGGTATAGTCAGCCCCAGCATTTT. This rearrangement joins TRBV4-1 to TRBJ1-5, with 9 bases fitting TRBD1. Looked up from germline, CDR1 is MGHRA and CDR2 is YSYEKL. Germline trimming cut 1 base from V and 6 bases from J; bases unmatched to any gene: 10. The CDR3 loop spans 17 amino acids.

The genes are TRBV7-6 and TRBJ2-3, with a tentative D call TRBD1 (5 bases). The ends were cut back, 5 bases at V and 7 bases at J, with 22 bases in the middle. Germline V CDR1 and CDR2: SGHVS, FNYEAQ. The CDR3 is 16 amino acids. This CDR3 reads CASSPYRVNRTYTQYF. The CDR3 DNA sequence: TGTGCCAGCAGCCCTTACCGGGTGAATCGGACATATACGCAGTATTTT.

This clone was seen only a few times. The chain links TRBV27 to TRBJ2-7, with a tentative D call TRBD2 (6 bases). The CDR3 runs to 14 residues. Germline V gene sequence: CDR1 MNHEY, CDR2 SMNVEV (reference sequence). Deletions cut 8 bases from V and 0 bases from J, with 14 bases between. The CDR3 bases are TGTGCCAGCGGGCGGGGAAGATACTCCTACGAGCAGTACTTC. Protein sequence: CASGRGRYSYEQYF.

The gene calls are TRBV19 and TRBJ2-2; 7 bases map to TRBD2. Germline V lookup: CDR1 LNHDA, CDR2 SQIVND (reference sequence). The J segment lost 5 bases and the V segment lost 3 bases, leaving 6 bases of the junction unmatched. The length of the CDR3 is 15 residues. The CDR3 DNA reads TGTGCCAGTAGTATTTACGCTAGCGGAACCGGGGAGCTGTTTTTT. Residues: CASSIYASGTGELFF. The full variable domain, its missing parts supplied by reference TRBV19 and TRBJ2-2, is DGGITQSPKYLFRKEGQNVTLSCEQNLNHDAMYWYRQDPGQGLRLIYYSQIVNDFQKGDIAEGYSVSREKKESFPLTVTSAQKNPTAFYLCASSIYASGTGELFFGEGSRLTVL.

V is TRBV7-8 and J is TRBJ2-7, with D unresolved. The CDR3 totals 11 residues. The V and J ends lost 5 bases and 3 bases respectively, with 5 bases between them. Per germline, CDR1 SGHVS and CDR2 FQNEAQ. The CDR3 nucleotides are TGTGCCAGCAGCATTAACTACGAGCAGTACTTC. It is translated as CASSINYEQYF.